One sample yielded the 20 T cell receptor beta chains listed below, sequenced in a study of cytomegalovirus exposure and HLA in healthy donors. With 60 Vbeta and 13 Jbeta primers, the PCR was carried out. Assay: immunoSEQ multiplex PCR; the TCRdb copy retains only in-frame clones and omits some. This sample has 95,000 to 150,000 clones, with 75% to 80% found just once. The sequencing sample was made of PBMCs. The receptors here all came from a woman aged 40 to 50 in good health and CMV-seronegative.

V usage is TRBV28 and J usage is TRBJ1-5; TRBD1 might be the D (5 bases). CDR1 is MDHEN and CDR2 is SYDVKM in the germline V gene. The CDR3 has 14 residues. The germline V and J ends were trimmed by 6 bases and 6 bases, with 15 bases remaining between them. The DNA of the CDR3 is TGTGCCAGCAGCCTCGCAGGGATTAGTCAGCCCCAGCATTTT. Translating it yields CASSLAGISQPQHF.

DNA of the CDR3: TGTGCCAGAATAGGTCCAGGCAATGAGCAGTTCTTC. This encodes CARIGPGNEQFF. This rearrangement joins TRBV7-9 to TRBJ2-1; unclear D gene. Germline CDR1 and CDR2: SEHNR and FQNEAQ (reference sequence). V gave up 9 bases and J gave up 6 bases, with 12 bases separating them. The CDR3 is 12 amino acids. Based on the CDR3 plus reference TRBV7-9 and TRBJ2-1, the full variable domain is DTGVSQNPRHKITKRGQNVTFRCDPISEHNRLYWYRQTLGQGPEFLTYFQNEAQLEKSRLLSDRFSAERPKGSFSTLEIQRTEQGDSAMYLCARIGPGNEQFFGPGTRLTVL.

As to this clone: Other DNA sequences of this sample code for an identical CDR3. DNA for the CDR3: TGTGCCAGTAGTATTCAGGGGGGAAGCAATCAGCCCCAGCATTTT. This encodes CASSIQGGSNQPQHF. The chain joins TRBV19 to TRBJ1-5; 7 positions agree with TRBD1. The junction had 3 bases not matched to a gene; V was cut back by 3 bases and J by 1 base. The CDR3 sequence is 15 residues long. Germline values: CDR1 LNHDA, CDR2 SQIVND (reference sequence).

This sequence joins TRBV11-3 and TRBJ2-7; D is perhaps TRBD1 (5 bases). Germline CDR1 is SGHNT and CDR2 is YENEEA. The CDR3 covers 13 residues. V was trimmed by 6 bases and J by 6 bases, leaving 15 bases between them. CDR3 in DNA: TGTGCCAGCAGTCTCAACTCAGGGTTCGAGCAGTACTTC. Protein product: CASSLNSGFEQYF.

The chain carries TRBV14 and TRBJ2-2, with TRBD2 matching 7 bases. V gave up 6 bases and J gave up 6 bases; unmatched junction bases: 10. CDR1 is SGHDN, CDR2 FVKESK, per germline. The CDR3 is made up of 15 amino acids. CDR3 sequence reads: CASSSRDYPSGELFF. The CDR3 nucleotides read TGTGCCAGCAGTTCCCGGGACTACCCCTCCGGGGAGCTGTTTTTT.

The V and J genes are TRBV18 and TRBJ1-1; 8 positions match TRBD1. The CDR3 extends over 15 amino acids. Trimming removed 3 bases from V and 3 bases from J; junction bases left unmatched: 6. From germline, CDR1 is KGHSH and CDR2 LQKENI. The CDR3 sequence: CASSPQGAQHTEAFF. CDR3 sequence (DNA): TGTGCCAGCTCACCCCAGGGGGCGCAGCACACTGAAGCTTTCTTT.

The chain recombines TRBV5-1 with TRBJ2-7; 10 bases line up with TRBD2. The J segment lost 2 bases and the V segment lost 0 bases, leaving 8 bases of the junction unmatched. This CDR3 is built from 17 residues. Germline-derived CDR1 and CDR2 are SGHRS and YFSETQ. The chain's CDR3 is CASSLGPSSGRTYEQYF. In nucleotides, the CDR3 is TGCGCCAGCAGCTTGGGTCCCTCTAGCGGGAGAACCTACGAGCAGTACTTC. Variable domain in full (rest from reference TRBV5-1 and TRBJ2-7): KAGVTQTPRYLIKTRGQQVTLSCSPISGHRSVSWYQQTPGQGLQFLFEYFSETQRNKGNFPGRFSGRQFSNSRSEMNVSTLELGDSALYLCASSLGPSSGRTYEQYFGPGTRLTVT.

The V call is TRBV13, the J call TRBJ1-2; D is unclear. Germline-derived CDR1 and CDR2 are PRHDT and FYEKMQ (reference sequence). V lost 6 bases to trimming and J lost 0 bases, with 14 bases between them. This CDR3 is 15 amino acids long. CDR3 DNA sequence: TGTGCCAGCAGTCCGGGAGTTGGAGCTAACTATGGCTACACCTTC. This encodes CASSPGVGANYGYTF.

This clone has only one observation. CDR3 coding DNA: TGTGCCAGTAGTATAATATCACGGGTAGGGGGAACCGGGGAGCTGTTTTTT. The encoded protein is CASSIISRVGGTGELFF. The J gene is TRBJ2-2, the V gene TRBV19, with D possibly TRBD1 on 6 matching bases. Germline CDR1 and CDR2: LNHDA and SQIVND (reference sequence). The CDR3 totals 17 residues. The V end lost 2 bases, the J end lost 5 bases, and 18 bases lay between the germline ends.

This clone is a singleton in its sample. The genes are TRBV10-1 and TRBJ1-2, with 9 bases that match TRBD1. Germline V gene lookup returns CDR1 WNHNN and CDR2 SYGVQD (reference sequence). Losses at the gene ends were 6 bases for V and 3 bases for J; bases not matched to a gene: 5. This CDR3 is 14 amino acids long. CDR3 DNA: TGCGCCAGCAGCAGGGACAGGGAAGACTATGGCTACACCTTC. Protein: CASSRDREDYGYTF.

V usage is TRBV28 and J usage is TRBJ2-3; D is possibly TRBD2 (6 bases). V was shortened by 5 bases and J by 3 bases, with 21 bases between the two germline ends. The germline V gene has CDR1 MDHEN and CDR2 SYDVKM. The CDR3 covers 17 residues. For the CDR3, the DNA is TGTGCCAGCAGTCCCAATCTAGCGAGGCTTTCGACAGATACGCAGTATTTT. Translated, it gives CASSPNLARLSTDTQYF.

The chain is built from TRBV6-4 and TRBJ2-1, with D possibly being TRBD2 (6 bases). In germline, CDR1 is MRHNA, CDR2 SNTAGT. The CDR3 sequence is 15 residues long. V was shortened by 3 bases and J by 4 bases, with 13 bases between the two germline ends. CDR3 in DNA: TGTGCCAGCAGTGAAGGTCCGCTAGCGTACAATGAGCAGTTCTTC. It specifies CASSEGPLAYNEQFF.

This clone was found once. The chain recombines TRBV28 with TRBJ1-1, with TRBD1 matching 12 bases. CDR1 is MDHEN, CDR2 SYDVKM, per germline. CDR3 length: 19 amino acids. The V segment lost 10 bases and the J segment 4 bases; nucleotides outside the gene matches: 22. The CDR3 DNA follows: TGTGCCACCTCTGGGACAGGGGGCTTTTTGTTGGGACGAGGCACTGAAGCTTTCTTT. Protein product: CATSGTGGFLLGRGTEAFF.

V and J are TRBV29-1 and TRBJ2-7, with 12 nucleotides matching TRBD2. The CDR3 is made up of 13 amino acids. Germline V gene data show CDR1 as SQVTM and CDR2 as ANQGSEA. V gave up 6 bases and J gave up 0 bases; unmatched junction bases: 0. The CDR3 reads CSVTSGSSYEQYF. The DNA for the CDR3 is TGCAGCGTGACTAGCGGGAGCTCCTACGAGCAGTACTTC.

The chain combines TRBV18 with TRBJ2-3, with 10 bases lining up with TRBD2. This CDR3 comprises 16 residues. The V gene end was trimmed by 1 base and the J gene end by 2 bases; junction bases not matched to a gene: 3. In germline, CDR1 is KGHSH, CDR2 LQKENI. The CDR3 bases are TGTGCCAGCTCACCACGGACTAGCGGCAACACAGATACGCAGTATTTT. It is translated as CASSPRTSGNTDTQYF.

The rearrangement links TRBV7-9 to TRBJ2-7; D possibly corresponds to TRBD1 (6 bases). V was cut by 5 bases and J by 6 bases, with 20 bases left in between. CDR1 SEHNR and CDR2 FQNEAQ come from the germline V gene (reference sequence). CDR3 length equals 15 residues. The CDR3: CASSAPGAPASEQYF. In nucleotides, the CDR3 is TGTGCCAGCAGCGCCCCAGGGGCACCAGCGAGCGAGCAGTACTTC. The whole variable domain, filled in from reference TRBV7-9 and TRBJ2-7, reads DTGVSQNPRHKITKRGQNVTFRCDPISEHNRLYWYRQTLGQGPEFLTYFQNEAQLEKSRLLSDRFSAERPKGSFSTLEIQRTEQGDSAMYLCASSAPGAPASEQYFGPGTRLTVT.

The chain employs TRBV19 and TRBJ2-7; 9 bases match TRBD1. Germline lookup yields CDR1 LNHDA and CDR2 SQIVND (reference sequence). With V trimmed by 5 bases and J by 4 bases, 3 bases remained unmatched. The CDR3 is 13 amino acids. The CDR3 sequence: CASSVDRGYEQYF. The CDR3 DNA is TGTGCCAGTAGTGTGGACAGGGGATACGAGCAGTACTTC.

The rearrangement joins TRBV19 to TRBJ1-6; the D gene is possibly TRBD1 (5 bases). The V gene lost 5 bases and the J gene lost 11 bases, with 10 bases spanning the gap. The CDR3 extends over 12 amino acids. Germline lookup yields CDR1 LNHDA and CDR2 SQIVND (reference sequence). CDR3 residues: CASSDQGPPLHF. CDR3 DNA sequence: TGTGCCAGTAGTGACCAGGGTCCACCCCTCCACTTT.

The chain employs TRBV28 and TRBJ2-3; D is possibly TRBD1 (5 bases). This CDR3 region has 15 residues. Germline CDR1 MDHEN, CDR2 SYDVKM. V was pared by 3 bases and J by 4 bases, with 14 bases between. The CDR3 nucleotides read TGTGCCAGCAGTTTCCAGAGATCCAGGGCAGATACGCAGTATTTT. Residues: CASSFQRSRADTQYF.

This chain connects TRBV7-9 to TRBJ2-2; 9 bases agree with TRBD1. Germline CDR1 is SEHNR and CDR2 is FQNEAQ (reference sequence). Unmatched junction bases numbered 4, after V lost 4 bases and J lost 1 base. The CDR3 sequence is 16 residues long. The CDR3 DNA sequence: TGTGCCAGCAGCTCAACAGGGGGCGAGAACACCGGGGAGCTGTTTTTT. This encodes CASSSTGGENTGELFF.